This TCR beta chain derives from a study of identical twins. This clonotype was observed a few times. Its antigen remains unidentified. Study-wide points: Models, which agreed with sharing between unrelated individuals, nonetheless underestimated the out-of-frame TCR alpha sharing seen in monozygotic twins.

All of the donors were Caucasians in good health. Germline CDR1 is KGHDR and CDR2 is SFDVKD. With V trimmed by 1 base and J by 0 bases, 8 bases remained unmatched. The CDR3 contains 18 residues. Using its own MiXCR run on the 5' RACE reads, TCRdb lists one record per CDR3 protein. Of about 340,000 distinct CDR3 sequences in the sample, roughly 9% were seen once. The TCR originated in a woman between 45 and 65 years old in good health. Sequenced material: naive T cells sorted from blood. The chain employs TRBV24-1 and TRBJ2-1; 7 bases align to TRBD2. CDR3 nucleotide sequence: TGTGCCACCAGTGATTTACCGGGGAGCGGGGACTCCTACAATGAGCAGTTCTTC. Its protein product is CATSDLPGSGDSYNEQFF.